A selection of T cell receptor beta chains follows, all from one sample in a study of T cell responses to AZD1222 COVID-19 vaccine. Some clones are missing from TCRdb's copy, which holds only in-frame ones; the method was immunoSEQ multiplex PCR. The table includes tens of thousands of clones, 75% to 85% detected once. The specimen was peripheral blood, collected 28 days after the second AZD1222 dose. These receptors were taken from an adult who received the AZD1222 COVID-19 vaccine. CDR3s include the opening cysteine and the closing phenylalanine or tryptophan. The D gene is left open where the match is weak. The listing skips clone size in some rows; elsewhere it reads once, few, many or a size class.

j_call	clone_size	v_call	d_call	cdr3_nt	cdr3_aa
TRBJ2-3	.	TRBV28	TRBD1	TGTGCCAGCAGTTTATTACAGGGGCCGCTGGCAGATACGCAGTATTTT	CASSLLQGPLADTQYF
TRBJ1-2	.	TRBV7-9	.	TGTGCCAGCAGCCAAATGGATCTATCCAACTATGGCTACACCTTC	CASSQMDLSNYGYTF
TRBJ2-2	.	TRBV9	.	TGTGCCAGCAGCGTATTCCCCACCGGGGAGCTGTTTTTT	CASSVFPTGELFF
TRBJ2-2	.	TRBV7-2	.	TGTGCCAGCAGCCGGTCGAGCACCGGGGAGCTGTTTTTT	CASSRSSTGELFF
TRBJ2-1	.	TRBV6-2/TRBV6-3	.	TGTGCCAGCAGTTACAGGTCAAGGCGGAACGGGGGATCCTACAATGAGCAGTTCTTC	CASSYRSRRNGGSYNEQFF
TRBJ2-3	.	TRBV5-1	TRBD1	TGCGCCAGCAGTTTCACCGGGACAGGGGGCGCAGATACGCAGTATTTT	CASSFTGTGGADTQYF
TRBJ1-2	few	TRBV11-2	TRBD1	TGTGCCAGCAGCTTAGCCCAGGGGGCTTATTATGGCTACACCTTC	CASSLAQGAYYGYTF
TRBJ2-7	.	TRBV5-4	TRBD1	TGTGCCAGCAGCACCCGGATGACAGGGCCCTACGAGCAGTACTTC	CASSTRMTGPYEQYF
TRBJ1-3	.	TRBV2	.	TGTGCCAGCAGCCCGGGCAACTCTGGAAACACCATATATTTT	CASSPGNSGNTIYF
TRBJ2-7	few	TRBV20-1	.	TGCAGTGCTAGTACCCAATTCTACGAGCAGTACTTC	CSASTQFYEQYF
TRBJ1-5	.	TRBV4-1	.	TGCGCCAGCAGCCAGGGAACAGGGAGTCATCAGCCCCAGCATTTT	CASSQGTGSHQPQHF
TRBJ2-1	many	TRBV7-9	.	TGTGCCAGCAGCCCCCCGGGGGCCACCTACAATGAGCAGTTCTTC	CASSPPGATYNEQFF
TRBJ2-1	.	TRBV24-1	.	TGTGCCACCAGTGGCCGGCCCAACTGGGGGAATGCGTTTAATGAGCAGTTCTTC	CATSGRPNWGNAFNEQFF
TRBJ1-2	.	TRBV5-6	.	TGTGCCAGCAGCTTGTCCGGTGCGGCTGGCTACACCTTC	CASSLSGAAGYTF
TRBJ2-7	.	TRBV7-9	TRBD2	TGTGCCAGCAGCGGCACACTTCGGGAGGGGGGAAGCTCCTACGAGCAGTACTTC	CASSGTLREGGSSYEQYF
TRBJ1-6	.	TRBV7-2	TRBD1	TGTGCCAGCAGCTTAGCAGGGGGCGTCACTAATTCACCCCTCCACTTT	CASSLAGGVTNSPLHF